This T cell receptor beta chain emerged from a study of T cells in Graves' hyperthyroidism and ophthalmopathy. Study-level findings and limits: Ophthalmopathy got predicted by the model a median 6.5 months before its onset. Most thyroid clonotypes expanded above 0.001 were also detected in blood.

RNA transcripts provided the source from which TCR beta CDR3 regions were amplified. With the HTBI primer set, the TCR CDR3 went through a first round of RT-PCR. MiXCR was run by TCRdb on the multiplex PCR reads, yielding one entry per CDR3 protein. Among 500,000 to 600,000 distinct CDR3 sequences listed, roughly 46% were seen once. On this clonotype: Its antigen remains unknown.

Trimming cost V 5 bases and J 6 bases, with 13 bases left between them. Germline values: CDR1 SGHAT, CDR2 FQNNGV. CDR3 length: 13 residues. The TCR comes from an adult woman with Graves' disease, either hyperthyroidism or ophthalmopathy (not recorded which). Sequenced: peripheral blood or thyroid tissue (not recorded which). The chain carries TRBV11-2 and TRBJ1-1; D not certain. The CDR3 DNA sequence: TGTGCCAGCAGCACCAGCCTTTGGGCTGAAGCTTTCTTT. As protein: CASSTSLWAEAFF.